This T cell receptor (beta chain) was sequenced in a study of chemoradiotherapy in HPV16-positive cancers (dated by TCRdb to the early 2020s). Turning to the overall study: Functional T-cell assays on cells from a couple of HPV16-positive patients defined candidate HPV-specific T-cell clones and common TCR motifs. The study set out to ask whether T-cell immunity against the HPV oncoproteins E6 and E7 changes over the course of chemoradiotherapy and whether that immunity affects survival. TCR repertoires from roughly 87 patients with HPV-related cancers were then used to track the candidate HPV-specific TCRs and motifs.

From its cysteine to its phenylalanine, the CDR3 spans 15 amino acids. Only the CDR3 DNA stays, 45 bases, in frame from base 1. CDR1 and CDR2 were assigned from the germline V gene (reference sequence) as LNHDA and SQIVND. V lost 5 bases and J lost 0 bases; the stretch between them is 10 bases long. Turning to this clone: Its antigen remains undetermined. No base-level quality is on record; no much larger clone is a single base apart.

Libraries were constructed by the immunoSEQ multiplex PCR assay. TCRdb provides this immuneACCESS table in a form limited to in-frame rearrangements. Some clones are lacking; in checked studies, under half of them reflect an unresolved V gene, and why the rest are absent is not known. This sample holds 22,000 or so clones; around 90% were observed only once. The ten largest clones add up to 5.8% of the sample. Repertoires were sampled repeatedly over the course of chemoradiotherapy, so clonal expansion could be followed in the tumor microenvironment. Points the paper makes about the study in general: Expansion of candidate HPV-specific clones and E7-related TCR motifs was observed in the tumor microenvironment during treatment, whereas no such expansion was observed for non-HPV-specific T cells. The survival association was reported for HPV16-positive patients, and the functional definition of HPV-specific T cells was derived from only a couple of HPV16-positive patients. Improved recurrence-free survival in HPV16-positive patients was associated with expansion of HPV-responsive T cells during chemoradiotherapy.

The rearrangement joined TRBV19 to TRBJ1-4; the D gene is unclear. The sequence was collected from a human donor with HPV-associated anogenital cancer. This specimen consisted of blood, obtained from a patient who underwent chemoradiotherapy. The sequence in DNA is TGTGCCAGTAGTCCCCACACTGCAACTAATGAAAAACTGTTTTTT. Its amino acids are CASSPHTATNEKLFF.